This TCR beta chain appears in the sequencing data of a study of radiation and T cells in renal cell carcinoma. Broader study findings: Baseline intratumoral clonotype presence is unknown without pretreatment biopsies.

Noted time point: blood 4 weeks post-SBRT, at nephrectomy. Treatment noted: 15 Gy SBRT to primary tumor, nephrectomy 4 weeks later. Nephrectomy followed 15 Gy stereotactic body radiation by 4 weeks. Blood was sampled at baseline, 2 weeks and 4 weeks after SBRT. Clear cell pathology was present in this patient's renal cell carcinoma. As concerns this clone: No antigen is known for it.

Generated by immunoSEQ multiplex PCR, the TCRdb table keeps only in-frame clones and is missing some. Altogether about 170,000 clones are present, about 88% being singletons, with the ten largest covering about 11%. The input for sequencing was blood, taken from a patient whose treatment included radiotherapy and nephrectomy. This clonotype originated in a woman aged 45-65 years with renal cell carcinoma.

CDR3 coding DNA: TGTGCCAGCAGCACGAGGGACAGGGGGGTTAATGAAAAACTGTTTTTT. Its protein product is CASSTRDRGVNEKLFF. This chain uses TRBV7-2 with TRBJ1-4, with 11 bases lining up with TRBD1. J gave up 4 bases and V 5 bases, and 6 bases lay outside the gene matches. The CDR3 consists of 16 residues. The germline gives CDR1 SGHTA, CDR2 FQGNSA. The complete variable domain, with remaining parts taken from reference TRBV7-2 and TRBJ1-4, reads GAGVSQSPSNKVTEKGKDVELRCDPISGHTALYWYRQSLGQGLEFLIYFQGNSAPDKSGLPSDRFSAERTGGSVSTLTIQRTQQEDSAVYLCASSTRDRGVNEKLFFGSGTQLSVL.